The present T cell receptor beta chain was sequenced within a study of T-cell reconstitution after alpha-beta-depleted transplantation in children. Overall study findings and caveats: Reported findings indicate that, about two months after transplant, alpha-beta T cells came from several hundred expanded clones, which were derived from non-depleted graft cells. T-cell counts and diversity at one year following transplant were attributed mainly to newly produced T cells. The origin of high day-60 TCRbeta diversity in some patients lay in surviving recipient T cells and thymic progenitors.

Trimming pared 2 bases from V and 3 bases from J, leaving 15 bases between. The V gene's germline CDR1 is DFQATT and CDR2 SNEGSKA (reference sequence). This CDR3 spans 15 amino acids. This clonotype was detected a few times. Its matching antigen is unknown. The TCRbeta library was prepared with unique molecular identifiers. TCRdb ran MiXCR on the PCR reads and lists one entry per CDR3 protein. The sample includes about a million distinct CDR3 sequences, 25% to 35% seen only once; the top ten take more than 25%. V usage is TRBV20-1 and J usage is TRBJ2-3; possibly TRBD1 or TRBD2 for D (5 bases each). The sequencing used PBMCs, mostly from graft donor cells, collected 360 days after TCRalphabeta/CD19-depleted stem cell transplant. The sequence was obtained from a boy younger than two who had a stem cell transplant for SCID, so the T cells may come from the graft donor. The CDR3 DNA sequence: TGCAGTGCTAGAAGGGGTTTAACGGGAACAGATACGCAGTATTTT. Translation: CSARRGLTGTDTQYF.